The text below deals with one T cell receptor beta chain. The sample originates from a study of blood T cell repertoires in COVID-19. Grouping used clinical history reported by participants in a survey and questionnaire. The authors' processing: Reference gene primer amplification gave estimated nucleated cell counts. Measured with immunoSEQ multiplex PCR; TCRdb has only the in-frame clones, and not every one. V, J and clone size are those of that table, while D and trimming were read from the DNA. The repertoire includes some 290,000 clones, under 95% of them detected once, and approximately 2.5% sits in the top ten. Source material: PBMCs or T cells enriched from blood (not recorded which). This receptor was identified in a woman between 35 and 50 years old with acute COVID-19.

CDR3 coding DNA: TGTGCCACCAGCAGAGATTTAGCGGGAGGATCAAACAATGAGCAGTTCTTC. This sequence encodes CATSRDLAGGSNNEQFF. The chain has TRBV15 and TRBJ2-1; 10 nucleotides agree with TRBD2. In germline, CDR1 is LNHNV, CDR2 YYDKDF (reference sequence). This CDR3 has 17 residues. Losses at the gene ends were 0 bases for V and 5 bases for J; bases not matched to a gene: 7.